Sequencing of this T cell receptor beta chain was carried out in a study of cytomegalovirus exposure and HLA in healthy donors. Background on the study: As released early, the data held 85 million to 95 million unique TCRs from HLA-typed donors. Caucasian-associated ancestry cluster membership applied to about four fifths of about 370 genotyped donors. The study, taken as a whole, reports: Highest at DRB1 and lowest at HLA-C, TCR association rates differed among HLA loci in a later analysis. Most of the CMV-associated TCR beta chains (in a later analysis) appeared to be HLA-restricted.

A word on this clone: Its antigen is as yet unknown.

The CDR3 covers 16 residues. The V gene end was trimmed by 3 bases and the J gene end by 2 bases; junction bases not matched to a gene: 5. Germline V lookup: CDR1 LNHDA, CDR2 SQIVND (reference sequence). Primers: 60 Vbeta forward and 13 Jbeta reverse. This table comes from immunoSEQ multiplex PCR, and its TCRdb copy is limited to in-frame clones, with some not included. This table holds roughly 180,000 clones, 84% found once. The chain links TRBV19 to TRBJ2-1, with 9 bases that match TRBD2. The clonotype comes from a young man in good health and CMV-seronegative. Sequenced: PBMCs. The CDR3 reads CASSILAGVAYNEQFF. The CDR3 DNA reads as TGTGCCAGTAGTATCTTAGCGGGAGTCGCCTACAATGAGCAGTTCTTC. The whole variable domain, remainder taken from reference TRBV19 and TRBJ2-1, is DGGITQSPKYLFRKEGQNVTLSCEQNLNHDAMYWYRQDPGQGLRLIYYSQIVNDFQKGDIAEGYSVSREKKESFPLTVTSAQKNPTAFYLCASSILAGVAYNEQFFGPGTRLTVL.